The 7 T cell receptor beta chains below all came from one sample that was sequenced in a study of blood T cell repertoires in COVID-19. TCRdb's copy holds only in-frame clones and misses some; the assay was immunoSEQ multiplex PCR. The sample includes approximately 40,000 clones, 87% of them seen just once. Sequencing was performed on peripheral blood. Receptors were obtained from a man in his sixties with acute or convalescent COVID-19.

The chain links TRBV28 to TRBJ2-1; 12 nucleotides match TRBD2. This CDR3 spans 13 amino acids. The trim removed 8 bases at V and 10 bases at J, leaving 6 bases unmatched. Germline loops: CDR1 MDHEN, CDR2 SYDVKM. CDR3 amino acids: CASLAGGLWEQFF. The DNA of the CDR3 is TGTGCCAGCCTAGCGGGAGGGCTCTGGGAGCAGTTCTTC.

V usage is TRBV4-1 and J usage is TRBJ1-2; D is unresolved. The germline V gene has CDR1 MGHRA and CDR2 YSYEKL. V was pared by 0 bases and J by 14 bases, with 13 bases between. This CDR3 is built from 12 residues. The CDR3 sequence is CASSQEESGRTF. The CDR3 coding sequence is TGCGCCAGCAGCCAAGAAGAAAGCGGCAGAACCTTC.

CDR3: CASSRRQGAGHGSGAFF. CDR3 DNA sequence: TGTGCCAGCAGTCGAAGGCAGGGGGCCGGACACGGCTCAGGGGCTTTCTTT. V gene TRBV27 combines with J gene TRBJ1-1; 8 nucleotides align to TRBD1. After removal of 5 bases from V and 11 bases from J, the junction contained 22 bases not matched to a gene. Looked up from germline, CDR1 is MNHEY and CDR2 is SMNVEV (reference sequence). The CDR3 is 17 residues long.

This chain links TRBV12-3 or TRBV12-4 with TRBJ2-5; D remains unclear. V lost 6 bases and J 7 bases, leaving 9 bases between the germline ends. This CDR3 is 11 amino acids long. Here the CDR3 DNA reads TGTGCCAGCAGCCTGCTCGGGACCCAGTACTTC. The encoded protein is CASSLLGTQYF.

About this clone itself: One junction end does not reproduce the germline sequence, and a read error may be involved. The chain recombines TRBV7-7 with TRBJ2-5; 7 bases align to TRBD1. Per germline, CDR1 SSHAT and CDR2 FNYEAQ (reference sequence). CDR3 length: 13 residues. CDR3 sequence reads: CASSSTGSETQYF. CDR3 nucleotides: TGTGCTAGCAGCTCGACAGGGTCGGAGACCCAGTACTTC.

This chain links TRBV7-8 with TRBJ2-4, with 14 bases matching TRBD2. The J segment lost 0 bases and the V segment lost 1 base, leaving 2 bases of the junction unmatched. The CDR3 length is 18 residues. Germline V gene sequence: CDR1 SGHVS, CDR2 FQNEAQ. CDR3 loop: CASSLGLAGGLAKNIQYF. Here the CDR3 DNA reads TGTGCCAGCAGCTTAGGACTAGCGGGAGGGCTAGCCAAAAACATTCAGTACTTC.

The DNA for the CDR3 is TGTGCCAGCAGTCTACAGGGACAGCCCCAGCATTTT. Its translation is CASSLQGQPQHF. The rearrangement links TRBV6-6 to TRBJ1-5, with TRBD1 as a possible D gene (6 bases). The CDR3 totals 12 residues. Germline-derived CDR1 and CDR2 are MNHNY and SVGAGI (reference sequence). V dropped 5 bases and J dropped 7 bases, with 9 bases sitting between them.